Listed below are T cell receptor beta chains from one sample, sequenced in a study of blood T cell repertoires in COVID-19. Sequenced by immunoSEQ multiplex PCR; TCRdb stores in-frame clones only, minus some. There are 300,000 to 400,000 clones in the sample; about nine tenths occur only once, and about 7.3% lies in the top ten. The specimen was peripheral blood. The source is a woman in her seventies with COVID-19, enrolled during active disease. The conserved cysteine and the conserved F or W are not part of the CDR3 here.

V gene	J gene	CDR3 protein
TRBV20-1	TRBJ2-5	SASEQGGLIGETQY
TRBV29-1	TRBJ2-4	SVALSNIQY
TRBV14	TRBJ2-7	ASSQERQVQY
TRBV5-1	TRBJ1-1	ASRTSTGTEAF
TRBV3-1/TRBV3-2	TRBJ2-7	ASSPGTGTYEQY
TRBV7-9	TRBJ1-1	ASSYGGARTEAF
TRBV3-1/TRBV3-2	TRBJ1-2	ASSYGQGSFGYT
TRBV11-3	TRBJ2-3	ASSLDQERGEADTQY
TRBV9	TRBJ2-5	ASSARTSGVETQY
TRBV5-1	TRBJ1-4	ASSFEQGRKKLF
TRBV4-3	TRBJ2-7	ASSPGEEPAEQY
TRBV10-3	TRBJ1-2	AISDRDSRYGYT
TRBV11-2	TRBJ1-6	ASSLYLAATANNSPLH
TRBV18	TRBJ1-4	ASSLGAGTGREKLF
TRBV7-9	TRBJ1-4	ASSYRFTNEKLF
TRBV3-1/TRBV3-2	TRBJ1-4	ASSKDSYNEKLF
TRBV18	TRBJ2-5	ASSPGAGETQY
TRBV11-2	TRBJ1-5	ASSLASDQPQH
TRBV24-1	TRBJ1-2	ATSDSGQGYGYT
TRBV19	TRBJ2-6	ASKRQTFGANVLT
TRBV5-1	TRBJ1-1	ASNPGTGYNTEAF
TRBV9	TRBJ1-1	ASSPQPTGWEEAF